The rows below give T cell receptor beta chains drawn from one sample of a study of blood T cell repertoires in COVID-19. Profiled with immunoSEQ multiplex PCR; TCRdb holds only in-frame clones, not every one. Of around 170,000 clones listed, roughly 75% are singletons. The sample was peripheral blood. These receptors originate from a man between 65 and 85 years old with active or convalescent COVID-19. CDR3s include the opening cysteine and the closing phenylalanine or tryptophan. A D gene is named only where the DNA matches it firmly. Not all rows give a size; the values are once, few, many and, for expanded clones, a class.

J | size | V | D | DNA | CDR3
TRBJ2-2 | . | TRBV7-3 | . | TGTGCCAGCAGCTTAACCCAGGGTTTGGGCACCGGGGAGCTGTTTTTT | CASSLTQGLGTGELFF
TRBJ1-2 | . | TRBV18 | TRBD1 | TGTGCCAGCTCACCAGTCAGGGGGCAGAGGTCGGGTGGCTACACCTTC | CASSPVRGQRSGGYTF
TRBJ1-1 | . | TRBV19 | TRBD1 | TGTGCCACCTCCCCCAGGGGGGACCTGGCTGAAGCTTTCTTT | CATSPRGDLAEAFF
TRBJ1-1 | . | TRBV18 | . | TGTGCCAGCTCACCCCAACCGGGACATCTGAACACTGAAGCTTTCTTT | CASSPQPGHLNTEAFF
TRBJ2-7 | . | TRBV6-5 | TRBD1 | TGTGCCGGGGGACAGACCCTCTACGAGCAGTACTTC | CAGGQTLYEQYF
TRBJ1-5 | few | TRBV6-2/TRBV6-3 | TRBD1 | TGTGCCAGCAGCACCCTTGACAGGGAATGGCGTCAGCCCCAGCATTTT | CASSTLDREWRQPQHF
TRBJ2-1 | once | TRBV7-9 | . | TGTGCCAGCAGCTTAGCCGGCAGGGGAACTTCTAATGAGCAGTTCTTC | CASSLAGRGTSNEQFF
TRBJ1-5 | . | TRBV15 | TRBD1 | TGTGCCACCAGCAGAGGCCAACAGGGGGCAGGCAATCAGCCCCAGCATTTT | CATSRGQQGAGNQPQHF
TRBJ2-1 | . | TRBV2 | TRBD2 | TGTGCCAGCAGTGGGACTAGCGGGGTGGGTGAGCAGTTCTTC | CASSGTSGVGEQFF
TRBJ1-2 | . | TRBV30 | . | TGTGCCTGGAGTGTACGGGGGGCTGGTGGCTACACCTTC | CAWSVRGAGGYTF
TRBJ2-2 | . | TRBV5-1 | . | TGCGCCAGCAGCTTGGGCCTCGGGGTTACCGGGGAGCTGTTTTTT | CASSLGLGVTGELFF
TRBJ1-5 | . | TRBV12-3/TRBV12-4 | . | TGTGCCAGCACCAGAGACATAGGGCCCCAGCATTTT | CASTRDIGPQHF
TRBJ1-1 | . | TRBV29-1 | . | TGCAGCGTTCACAGGGTGAACACTGAAGCTTTCTTT | CSVHRVNTEAFF
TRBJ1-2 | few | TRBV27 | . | TGTGCCAGCAGTAAGAACTTCGGAGGCAGTTATGGCTACACCTTC | CASSKNFGGSYGYTF
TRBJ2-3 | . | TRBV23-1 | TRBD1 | TGCGCCAGCAGTCAAGATGATGTGGCAGGGGGCGCCGATACGCAGTATTTT | CASSQDDVAGGADTQYF
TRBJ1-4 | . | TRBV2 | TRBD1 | TGTGCCAGCAAAGAAACAGGGGGTAATGAAAAACTGTTTTTT | CASKETGGNEKLFF
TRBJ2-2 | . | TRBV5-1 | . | TGCGCCAGCAGCATCTGGTCCGGGGGCGGGGAGCTGTTTTTT | CASSIWSGGGELFF